A single sample is the source of the 14 T cell receptor beta chains below, sequenced in a study of response to subunit inactivated influenza vaccine. Using its own MiXCR run on the RT-PCR reads, TCRdb lists one record per CDR3 protein. The table lists about half a million distinct CDR3 sequences, about a tenth of them singletons. The specimen was PBMCs from blood, collected more than 35 days after vaccination. The receptor set was obtained from a man aged 50-59 years who received an inactivated influenza vaccine.

This clonotype was detected only a few times. The V and J genes are TRBV3-1 and TRBJ2-1; 12 positions match TRBD2. Per germline, CDR1 LGHDT and CDR2 YNNKEL (reference sequence). This CDR3 spans 17 amino acids. V lost 4 bases, J lost 4 bases, and 8 bases stayed unmatched. The CDR3: CASSLRRTSGRYNEQFF. The DNA of the CDR3 is TGTGCCAGCAGCCTAAGGCGAACTAGCGGGAGGTACAATGAGCAGTTCTTC.

The rearrangement uses TRBV3-1 and TRBJ2-1; D might be TRBD2 (5 bases). The length of the CDR3 is 13 residues. V lost 4 bases and J lost 9, with 13 bases in between. Germline CDR1 is LGHDT and CDR2 is YNNKEL (reference sequence). In DNA, the CDR3 is TGTGCCAGCAGCCCCACGAGCGGTAGTGAGCAGTTCTTC. Residues: CASSPTSGSEQFF.

The chain combines TRBV20-1 with TRBJ1-2; D gene unclear. Trimming left V 8 bases short and J 7 bases short, with 14 bases between. The germline gives CDR1 DFQATT, CDR2 SNEGSKA (reference sequence). The CDR3 has 11 amino acids. The CDR3 region has the DNA TGCAGTCAGAACCCCGACGGTGGCTACACCTTC. It translates to CSQNPDGGYTF.

This clonotype has a handful of counts. The chain is built from TRBV5-4 and TRBJ2-1; 9 nucleotides align to TRBD2. V shed 4 bases and J 0 bases; nucleotides not matched to a gene: 8. Germline V gives CDR1 SGHNT, CDR2 YYREEE (reference sequence). This CDR3 contains 17 residues. The CDR3 DNA is TGTGCCAGCAGCCTCAGACTAGCGGAGCCCTCCTACAATGAGCAGTTCTTC. Protein product: CASSLRLAEPSYNEQFF.

This chain uses TRBV5-6 with TRBJ1-1, with D tentatively TRBD1 (5 bases). Per germline, CDR1 SGHDT and CDR2 YYEEEE. The CDR3 spans 14 residues. V was trimmed by 2 bases and J by 5 bases, leaving 13 bases between them. This chain's CDR3 is CASSFVGGGTEAFF. CDR3 sequence (DNA): TGTGCCAGCAGCTTTGTTGGGGGTGGAACTGAAGCTTTCTTT.

This clonotype was detected only a few times. CDR3 residues: CASSSRRWGGLQTDTQYF. Here the CDR3 DNA reads TGTGCCAGCAGCTCGAGACGGTGGGGGGGCCTCCAGACAGATACGCAGTATTTT. The V call is TRBV7-8, the J call TRBJ2-3, with D maybe TRBD2 (7 bases). CDR1 and CDR2 (germline): SGHVS, FQNEAQ. CDR3 length: 18 residues. The V end was cut by 4 bases, the J end by 3 bases, with 23 bases between.

This clonotype was recorded many times. The chain carries TRBV7-2 and TRBJ1-6; no clear D. Germline CDR1 is SGHTA and CDR2 is FQGNSA. V was trimmed by 5 bases and J by 10 bases, leaving 12 bases between them. The CDR3 is made up of 13 amino acids. For the CDR3, the DNA is TGTGCCAGCAGCAACCGAGGGCACTCACCCCTCCACTTT. As protein: CASSNRGHSPLHF.

This clonotype appeared a few times. This chain connects TRBV20-1 to TRBJ2-1, with TRBD1 matching over 8 bases. The CDR3 contains 13 residues. Germline values: CDR1 DFQATT, CDR2 SNEGSKA (reference sequence). The ends lost 6 bases at V and 4 bases at J; junction bases unmatched: 5. CDR3 sequence reads: CSAITGGYNEQFF. For the CDR3, the DNA is TGCAGTGCAATTACAGGGGGTTACAATGAGCAGTTCTTC.

This clonotype has a handful of counts. The chain joins TRBV19 to TRBJ2-2; D ambiguous. Looked up from germline, CDR1 is LNHDA and CDR2 is SQIVND (reference sequence). CDR3 length equals 13 residues. V was pared by 2 bases and J by 1 base, with 2 bases between. CDR3 DNA sequence: TGTGCCAGTAGTATACAGAACACCGGGGAGCTGTTTTTT. Its protein product is CASSIQNTGELFF.

This clonotype was detected a few times. CDR3 protein: CASAIVAGFYGYTF. CDR3 coding DNA: TGTGCCAGCGCCATAGTAGCGGGATTCTATGGCTACACCTTC. The J gene is TRBJ1-2, the V gene TRBV6-1; D uncertain. This CDR3 contains 14 residues. CDR1 is MNHNS and CDR2 is SASEGT in the germline V gene. Trimming shortened V by 8 bases and J by 4 bases, and 17 bases separated the two germline ends.

This clonotype was found many times. The J gene is TRBJ2-3, the V gene TRBV5-1; D remains ambiguous. The germline V and J ends were trimmed by 0 bases and 4 bases, with 18 bases remaining between them. The CDR3 has 17 residues. CDR1 and CDR2 (germline): SGHRS, YFSETQ. CDR3 amino acids: CASSLELSGYPSDTQYF. The CDR3 nucleotides read TGCGCCAGCAGCTTGGAGTTATCCGGGTACCCGTCAGATACGCAGTATTTT.

The rearrangement uses TRBV10-3 and TRBJ2-2; D is undetermined. Trimming pared 4 bases from V and 7 bases from J, leaving 4 bases between. This CDR3 is 11 amino acids long. Looked up from germline, CDR1 is ENHRY and CDR2 is SYGVKD. The DNA of the CDR3 is TGTGCCATCAGTGTTGACGGGGAGCTGTTTTTT. Translation gives CAISVDGELFF.

This clonotype was detected many times. The chain carries TRBV7-9 and TRBJ2-1, with 7 bases matching TRBD2. The germline CDR1 and CDR2 sequences are SEHNR and FQNEAQ (reference sequence). The CDR3 contains 16 residues. V shed 6 bases, J shed 8 bases, and the junction held 16 bases outside the gene matches. The CDR3 nucleotides are TGTGCCAGCAGACTGCCGGGAGCGGAGCGGGGACATGAGCAGTTCTTC. Residues: CASRLPGAERGHEQFF.

The gene calls are TRBV20-1 and TRBJ2-5; TRBD1 matches at 9 bases. Germline values: CDR1 DFQATT, CDR2 SNEGSKA (reference sequence). This CDR3 contains 12 residues. V was clipped by 4 bases and J by 6 bases; unmatched bases: 3. The CDR3 DNA is TGCAGTGCTAACAGGGGGCAGCAGACCCAGTACTTC. This sequence encodes CSANRGQQTQYF.